This T cell receptor beta chain was obtained from a study of blood T cells in healthy people across ages. A second PCR, run for roughly 7 to 11 cycles, used a sample-barcoded 5' primer plus a J-beta primer mix. TCRdb independently ran MiXCR on the 5' RACE reads; one entry per CDR3 protein. The sample includes more than 1,000,000 distinct CDR3 sequences, almost 25% seen only once; the top ten take around 0.75%. Germline CDR1 is KGHSH and CDR2 is LQKENI. This CDR3 is built from 16 residues. Comment on this clonotype: The junction and the germline gene differ at one end; a read error may be behind it.

This sample also appeared in a second study, on T cells of mothers and their children. From that second work: Sequencing got over 8.5 million TCR beta CDR3 reads from each mother and roughly 3 million from each child.

The V gene is TRBV18, the J gene TRBJ2-3; D not certain. This clonotype was obtained from a girl between 2 and 10 years old in good health. The specimen was blood. The CDR3: CASSPSEYGVTDMQYF. CDR3 bases: TGTGCCAGCTCACCATCCGAATACGGCGTCACAGATATGCAGTATTTT.